The 14 T cell receptor beta chains listed next were all sequenced from one sample in a study of technical replicates of blood from a few donors. The table came from immunoSEQ multiplex PCR; TCRdb's copy has only in-frame clones and leaves some out. In the table there are around 100,000 clones, less than 95% of which are singletons. Sequencing was performed on T cells isolated from PBMCs. All receptors come from a human donor in good health.

The rearrangement links TRBV6-6 to TRBJ2-7; 7 nucleotides match TRBD2. The CDR3 runs 14 residues. CDR1 is MNHNY and CDR2 is SVGAGI in the germline V gene (reference sequence). The V segment lost 6 bases and the J segment 5 bases; nucleotides outside the gene matches: 10. The CDR3 coding sequence is TGTGCCAGCAGACTCCGGGACTATTCCGACGAGCAGTACTTC. Amino acids: CASRLRDYSDEQYF.

The chain combines TRBV19 with TRBJ2-7, with D hard to call. Germline loops: CDR1 LNHDA, CDR2 SQIVND (reference sequence). The CDR3 is 14 amino acids. V lost 3 bases to trimming and J lost 2 bases, with 11 bases between them. Here the CDR3 reads CASSILSHPYEQYF. The CDR3 DNA reads as TGTGCCAGTAGTATTTTGAGCCACCCCTACGAGCAGTACTTC.

The rearrangement uses TRBV11-2 and TRBJ2-5; D gene ambiguous. The CDR3 runs to 11 residues. In germline, CDR1 is SGHAT, CDR2 FQNNGV. The V and J ends lost 8 bases and 5 bases respectively, with 9 bases between them. This CDR3 reads CASGALETQYF. CDR3 nucleotides: TGTGCCAGCGGAGCGCTGGAGACCCAGTACTTC.

The chain combines TRBV4-2 with TRBJ2-3; 8 bases align to TRBD2. In germline, CDR1 is LGHNA, CDR2 YNFKEQ. V lost 4 bases and J lost 6; bases outside the gene matches: 12. The CDR3 is 16 amino acids. CDR3 protein: CASSLLYGSSGDTQYF. CDR3 sequence (DNA): TGTGCCAGCAGCCTTCTTTACGGATCTAGCGGGGATACGCAGTATTTT.

The chain carries TRBV11-2 and TRBJ2-4; TRBD2 aligns across 12 bases. This CDR3 region has 14 residues. V was clipped by 6 bases and J by 7 bases; unmatched bases: 4. Germline CDR1 SGHAT, CDR2 FQNNGV. CDR3 region: CASSSSGRVNIQYF. Here the CDR3 DNA reads TGTGCCAGCAGTTCTAGCGGGAGGGTTAACATTCAGTACTTC.

The CDR3 sequence: CASSLAWRENYEQYF. CDR3 nucleotides: TGTGCCAGCAGCTTAGCTTGGCGGGAGAACTACGAGCAGTACTTC. J is TRBJ2-7 and V is TRBV7-9; the match to TRBD2 covers 7 bases. The CDR3 loop spans 15 amino acids. V trimming: 0 bases; J trimming: 3 bases; junction bases outside the gene matches: 5. Germline CDR1 is SEHNR and CDR2 is FQNEAQ (reference sequence).

V usage is TRBV2 and J usage is TRBJ2-3, with 8 bases identical to TRBD2. Germline CDR1 and CDR2: SNHLY and FYNNEI. Losses at the gene ends were 2 bases for V and 6 bases for J; bases not matched to a gene: 10. This CDR3 has 16 amino acids. The CDR3 region has the DNA TGTGCCAGCAGTGAAAGAAGAGCGGGAGTTGGGGATACGCAGTATTTT. Translating gives CASSERRAGVGDTQYF.

The CDR3 loop is CASSWGLSGANVLTF. In nucleotides, the CDR3 is TGTGCCAGCAGCTGGGGGCTATCTGGGGCCAACGTCCTGACTTTC. This chain uses TRBV5-8 with TRBJ2-6, with D possibly TRBD1 on 6 matching bases. Trimming shortened V by 3 bases and J by 1 base, and 8 bases separated the two germline ends. Germline lookup yields CDR1 SGHTS and CDR2 YDEGEE. The CDR3 has 15 amino acids.

The chain is built from TRBV11-3 and TRBJ2-7; 7 nucleotides agree with TRBD1. This CDR3 contains 13 residues. J gave up 1 base and V 4 bases, and 1 base lay outside the gene matches. Germline CDR1 SGHNT, CDR2 YENEEA. The CDR3 protein is CASSSGQSYEQYF. For the CDR3, the DNA is TGTGCCAGCAGCTCGGGACAGTCCTACGAGCAGTACTTC.

The chain has TRBV7-3 and TRBJ2-1; 13 nucleotides match TRBD2. The J segment lost 0 bases and the V segment lost 5 bases, leaving 7 bases of the junction unmatched. Germline CDR1 is SGHTA and CDR2 is FQGTGA. This CDR3 is 18 amino acids long. CDR3 nucleotides: TGTGCCAGCAGCCTTACCGGGACTAGCGGGACCTCCTACAATGAGCAGTTCTTC. Amino acids: CASSLTGTSGTSYNEQFF.

This chain links TRBV6-5 with TRBJ2-1, with TRBD2 matching over 8 bases. This CDR3 region has 14 residues. Germline values: CDR1 MNHEY, CDR2 SVGAGI. Trimming cost V 5 bases and J 0 bases; bases outside gene matches: 0. This CDR3 reads CASSSGSSYNEQFF. The DNA of the CDR3 is TGTGCCAGCAGTAGCGGGAGCTCCTACAATGAGCAGTTCTTC.

V and J are TRBV28 and TRBJ2-7; the match to TRBD1 covers 7 bases. The CDR3 sequence is 14 residues long. CDR1 and CDR2 from the germline V gene are MDHEN and SYDVKM. The V segment lost 8 bases and the J segment 2 bases; nucleotides outside the gene matches: 9. This chain's CDR3 is CASFSGTVAYEQYF. The CDR3 DNA sequence: TGTGCCAGCTTTTCCGGGACAGTAGCCTACGAGCAGTACTTC.

The chain couples TRBV25-1 to TRBJ1-2, with D unclear. Germline lookup yields CDR1 MGHDK and CDR2 SYGVNS. The CDR3 loop spans 15 amino acids. Trimming shortened V by 4 bases and J by 4 bases, and 16 bases separated the two germline ends. CDR3 nucleotides: TGTGCCAGCAGTGGCGGAGTAGGCGGAGTCTATGGCTACACCTTC. This gives the protein CASSGGVGGVYGYTF.

V usage is TRBV7-3 and J usage is TRBJ1-1, with 7 bases aligning to TRBD1. CDR1 is SGHTA and CDR2 is FQGTGA in the germline V gene. CDR3 length: 15 amino acids. V shed 5 bases and J 3 bases; nucleotides not matched to a gene: 9. CDR3 amino acids: CASSGWDREYTEAFF. CDR3 coding DNA: TGTGCCAGCAGCGGATGGGACAGAGAGTACACTGAAGCTTTCTTT.